This T cell receptor (beta chain) was documented in a study of cytomegalovirus exposure and HLA in healthy donors. The study's findings and limits: CMV antigen specificity was confirmed in vitro for a few CMV-associated chains. Later analysis associated a missense DCLRE1C variant with TCR beta V- and J-gene trimming. Association with HLA alleles at 0.05 false discovery rate was found for 15,000 to 20,000 TCR beta sequences in a later analysis. The study reported that TCR beta sequences accurately predicted HLA-A and HLA-B alleles in most subjects.

Turning to this clone: Its antigen is currently unknown.

This CDR3 comprises 15 residues. The V end lost 6 bases, the J end lost 0 bases, and 16 bases lay between the germline ends. In germline, CDR1 is SQVTM, CDR2 ANQGSEA. With 60 Vbeta and 13 Jbeta primers, the PCR was carried out. TCRdb's table, derived via immunoSEQ multiplex PCR, lists solely in-frame clones and lacks some. The table shows 65,000 to 85,000 clones, with more than 75% occurring only once. The rearrangement links TRBV29-1 to TRBJ2-3, with D possibly matching TRBD2 (6 bases). Sequencing was carried out using PBMCs. This TCR was recovered from a male donor in good health and CMV-seropositive. The CDR3 bases are TGCAGCGTCCTGACCCTAGCGACTAGCACAGATACGCAGTATTTT. Protein product: CSVLTLATSTDTQYF.